Included here is one TCR beta chain sequence, with context. The antigen is not known. TCRdb re-derived calls from the RT-PCR reads in MiXCR, one entry per CDR3 protein. The sample contains under 550,000 distinct CDR3 sequences, around 7.7% of which appear only once. The record originates from a study of response to subunit inactivated influenza vaccine. The CDR3 has 15 residues. V lost 3 bases, J lost 3 bases, and 1 base stayed unmatched. Germline V lookup: CDR1 LNHNV, CDR2 YYDKDF (reference sequence). Study-wide points: Authors proposed each seasonal influenza vaccination draws in few new T cells.

The source was PBMCs from blood, collected 23 to 25 months after vaccination. V gene TRBV15 combines with J gene TRBJ2-5; 13 nucleotides line up with TRBD2. The receptor was isolated from a man aged 45 to 70 who received an inactivated influenza vaccine. The CDR3 protein is CATSRGLAGKETQYF. The CDR3 region has the DNA TGTGCCACCAGCAGGGGACTAGCGGGGAAAGAGACCCAGTACTTC. The complete variable domain, with remaining parts taken from reference TRBV15 and TRBJ2-5, reads DAMVIQNPRYQVTQFGKPVTLSCSQTLNHNVMYWYQQKSSQAPKLLFHYYDKDFNNEADTPDNFQSRRPNTSFCFLDIRSPGLGDTAMYLCATSRGLAGKETQYFGPGTRLLVL.